This TCR beta chain was obtained from a study of blood T cell repertoires in COVID-19. Study-level background: Some COVID-19 samples were acute and others convalescent; all came from the United States, Italy and Spain.

As regards this clone: The same CDR3 also results from other DNA sequences found in this sample.

V lost 5 bases to trimming and J lost 3 bases, with 12 bases between them. CDR3 length: 14 residues. CDR1 and CDR2 from the germline V gene are SGHRS and YFSETQ. In the authors' workflow: Using reference gene primer amplification, nucleated cell counts were estimated. Profiled with immunoSEQ multiplex PCR; TCRdb holds only in-frame clones, not every one. V, J and clone size derive from that table, while D and trimming were established from the DNA sequence. The sample yields 400,000 to 450,000 clones, 70% to 90% seen once. The J gene is TRBJ1-3, the V gene TRBV5-1, with D perhaps matching TRBD1 (5 bases). The clonotype originates from a woman between 40 and 55 years old with COVID-19, enrolled during active disease. The sample consisted of peripheral blood. CDR3 in amino acids: CASSLAGYGNTIYF. CDR3 nucleotide sequence: TGCGCCAGCAGTTTAGCAGGGTATGGAAACACCATATATTTT.